The sequence of this T cell receptor (beta chain) was determined in a study of shared clonotypes between healthy human individuals. Study-wide points: Richness estimates generally favored naive over memory subsets. Among donors, clonotype sharing was expected to be affected by sequencing depth. For naive CD4 cells, approximately 4.8% of clonotypes were shared across a few donors.

This clone has only a few counts. Its matching antigen is unknown. In the study's own analysis: Quality scores were absent from the junction-only immunoSEQ sequences, so filtering differed. The method was immunoSEQ multiplex PCR; TCRdb's version includes in-frame clones alone and lacks a portion of them. D and trimming come from the DNA, and the V and J calls and clone size come from that table. The table has about 710,000 clones, 72% seen once. The CDR3 is 18 residues long. V gave up 7 bases and J gave up 1 base; unmatched junction bases: 10. The germline CDR1 and CDR2 sequences are SGHAT and FQNNGV. The source of this sequence is a woman in her thirties in good health. The material sequenced was memory CD4+ T cells sorted from blood. The subset: CD45RA-negative fraction. This rearrangement joins TRBV11-2 to TRBJ2-4, with TRBD2 matching over 13 bases. DNA of the CDR3: TGTGCCAGCACCCACGGACTAGCGGGAGTAAGGGCCAAAAACATTCAGTACTTC. Translation gives CASTHGLAGVRAKNIQYF.